The subject of this entry is one T cell receptor (beta chain). Antigen specificity is unknown. General study points: Greatest tumor Treg TCR overlap was with tumor naive CD4+ cells. In terms of TCR gene usage, tumor memory CD4+ T cells clustered together with blood and lymph node memory CD4+ cells, as well as with lymph node naive CD4+ cells.

Per the germline V gene, CDR1 is SGHNT and CDR2 is YYREEE (reference sequence). The CDR3 loop spans 17 amino acids. With 9 bases clipped from V and 2 bases from J, the junction kept 14 bases outside the gene matches. Constant-region reverse primers amplified full-length variable regions, followed by semi-nested Nested Universal Primer A PCR. TCRdb re-derived calls from the 5' RACE reads in MiXCR, one entry per CDR3 protein. The top ten hold 2% to 2.5% of the sample, which has nearly 55,000 distinct CDR3 sequences, roughly 17% seen once. Purified naive CD4+ T cells were depleted of CD25+ Tregs. Sequenced material: naive CD4+ T cells sorted from blood. Subset indicated: naive CD4+ T cells, CD4+CD45RA+CD25-. The TCR sequence derives from a female donor with breast cancer. The chain uses TRBV5-4 and TRBJ2-5; 12 bases are a match to TRBD2. Written as DNA, the CDR3 is TGTGCCACCTTACCGAGTTCCGGGACTAGCGGGCAAGAGACCCAGTACTTC. Translating gives CATLPSSGTSGQETQYF.